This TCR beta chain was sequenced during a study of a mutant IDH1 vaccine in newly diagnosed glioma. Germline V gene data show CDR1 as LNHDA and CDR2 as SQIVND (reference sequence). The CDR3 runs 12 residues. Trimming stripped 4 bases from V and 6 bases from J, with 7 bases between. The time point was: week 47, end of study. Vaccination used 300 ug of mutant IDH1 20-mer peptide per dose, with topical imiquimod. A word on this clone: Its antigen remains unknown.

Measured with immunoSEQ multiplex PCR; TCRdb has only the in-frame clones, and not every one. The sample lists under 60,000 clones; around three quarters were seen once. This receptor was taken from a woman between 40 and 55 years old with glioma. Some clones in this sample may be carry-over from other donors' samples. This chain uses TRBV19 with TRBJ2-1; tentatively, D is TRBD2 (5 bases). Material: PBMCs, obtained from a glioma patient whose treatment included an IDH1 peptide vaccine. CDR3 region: CASSNSGNEQFF. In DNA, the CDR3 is TGTGCCAGTAGTAACAGCGGCAATGAGCAGTTCTTC.